This T cell receptor (beta chain) is drawn from a study of T cells in Graves' hyperthyroidism and ophthalmopathy. CDR3 size: 15 residues. Germline assignment: CDR1 LGHNT and CDR2 FRNRAP. V gave up 6 bases and J gave up 2 bases; unmatched junction bases: 7. In the case of this clonotype: Its antigen is unknown.

PBMCs were collected from an approximately 9.4 ml volume of fresh peripheral blood. The study's findings and limits: Blood held most thyroid clonotypes expanded above 0.001 frequency. Ophthalmopathy and stable hyperthyroidism were told apart by a 13 V-J model.

RNA transcripts were the template for amplifying TCR beta CDR3 regions. The TCR CDR3 first-round RT-PCR relied on the HTBI primer set. TCRdb used MiXCR to reprocess the multiplex PCR reads, holding one entry per CDR3 protein. The table has about 600,000 distinct CDR3 sequences, about 14% seen once. This TCR derives from a woman between 18 and 29 years old with Graves' ophthalmopathy. Specimen: blood. V is TRBV12-5 and J is TRBJ2-4, with TRBD1 matching over 7 bases. For the CDR3, the DNA is TGTGCTAGTGGAGCCCCGGGACAGTCCAAAAACATTCAGTACTTC. The encoded protein is CASGAPGQSKNIQYF.